These 30 T cell receptor beta chains came from one sample sequenced in a study of PD-1 blockade in classical Hodgkin lymphoma. In every patient, relapse followed autologous stem cell transplantation, while exposure to brentuximab vedotin differed. Isolation of CD8+ T cells from thawed PBMCs used magnetic negative selection. Method: immunoSEQ multiplex PCR; TCRdb's copy keeps in-frame clones and lacks some. The sample records about 27,000 clones, about 90% being singletons. This specimen was CD8+ T cells from blood, taken at baseline. Receptors were obtained from a human donor with classical Hodgkin lymphoma.

The CDR3 loop is CASREDSTYEQYF. As DNA, the CDR3 is TGTGCCAGCAGGGAAGACAGTACCTACGAGCAGTACTTC. The V call is TRBV7-8, the J call TRBJ2-7; tentatively, D is TRBD1 (5 bases). CDR3 length equals 13 residues. Trimming left V 6 bases short and J 2 bases short, with 11 bases between. Germline CDR1 SGHVS, CDR2 FQNEAQ. Based on the CDR3 plus reference TRBV7-8 and TRBJ2-7, the full variable domain is GAGVSQSPRYKVAKRGQDVALRCDPISGHVSLFWYQQALGQGPEFLTYFQNEAQLDKSGLPSDRFFAERPEGSVSTLKIQRTQQEDSAVYLCASREDSTYEQYFGPGTRLTVT.

This chain links TRBV27 with TRBJ2-6; tentatively, D is TRBD1 or TRBD2 (5 bases each). The CDR3 length is 18 residues. V lost 2 bases and J lost 1, with 15 bases in between. Germline V gene sequence: CDR1 MNHEY, CDR2 SMNVEV (reference sequence). CDR3 in DNA: TGTGCCAGCAGTTTACAGCGAGTTTGGGGGTCTGGGGCCAACGTCCTGACTTTC. This translates into CASSLQRVWGSGANVLTF.

V gene TRBV27 combines with J gene TRBJ1-5; TRBD1 matches 12 bases. Germline CDR1 MNHEY, CDR2 SMNVEV (reference sequence). The CDR3 is made up of 15 amino acids. Trimming at V came to 8 bases and at J to 6 bases, leaving 8 bases not matched to a gene. CDR3 sequence reads: CASSPGTGGTQPQHF. In DNA, the CDR3 is TGTGCCAGCTCCCCCGGGACAGGGGGCACTCAGCCCCAGCATTTT.

The rearrangement links TRBV27 to TRBJ1-5; weak D call: TRBD1 (6 bases). Germline CDR1 reads MNHEY; CDR2 reads SMNVEV (reference sequence). V was pared by 4 bases and J by 6 bases, with 34 bases between. The CDR3 loop spans 21 amino acids. Written as DNA, the CDR3 is TGTGCCAGCAGTTCGTCCAGGGCGGGCCAGGGGCTTAGGAATTCGGGTCAGCCCCAGCATTTT. Protein sequence: CASSSSRAGQGLRNSGQPQHF.

The chain uses TRBV13 and TRBJ2-7; D tentatively reads TRBD1 or TRBD2 (6 bases each). V lost 5 bases to trimming and J lost 2 bases, with 13 bases between them. From germline, CDR1 is PRHDT and CDR2 FYEKMQ (reference sequence). The CDR3 runs 14 residues. CDR3 loop: CASSPWGAPYEQYF. The CDR3 bases are TGTGCCAGCAGCCCTTGGGGGGCTCCCTACGAGCAGTACTTC.

CDR3 DNA: TGTGCCAGCAGTTTTGGGTCCCAACTGTTTTTT. Protein sequence: CASSFGSQLFF. This sequence joins TRBV28 and TRBJ1-4; D call uncertain. The CDR3 is made up of 11 amino acids. The germline CDR1 and CDR2 sequences are MDHEN and SYDVKM. The V and J ends lost 3 bases and 12 bases respectively, with 8 bases between them.

V usage is TRBV6-4 and J usage is TRBJ1-2; 7 bases map to TRBD1. The V gene end was trimmed by 6 bases and the J gene end by 2 bases; junction bases not matched to a gene: 15. Germline V gene sequence: CDR1 MRHNA, CDR2 SNTAGT. The CDR3 contains 17 residues. CDR3 region: CASRAGTVVKINYGYTF. The CDR3 region has the DNA TGTGCCAGCAGGGCCGGGACAGTAGTTAAGATCAACTATGGCTACACCTTC.

The table lists this clone with a few counts. This sequence joins TRBV28 and TRBJ1-2; D not resolved. The CDR3 loop spans 13 amino acids. Germline V gene lookup returns CDR1 MDHEN and CDR2 SYDVKM. Trimming left V 2 bases short and J 5 bases short, with 9 bases between. This CDR3 is CASSLGVGYGYTF. CDR3 DNA sequence: TGTGCCAGCAGTTTAGGTGTAGGATATGGCTACACCTTC.

The chain couples TRBV9 to TRBJ2-7; 9 nucleotides line up with TRBD2. CDR1 is SGDLS and CDR2 is YYNGEE in the germline V gene. J lost 3 bases, V lost 3 bases, and 7 bases had no gene match. The CDR3 is 15 amino acids. This CDR3 is CASSGGDSGSYEQYF. The CDR3 region has the DNA TGTGCCAGCAGCGGAGGGGATAGCGGGAGCTACGAGCAGTACTTC.

This sequence joins TRBV5-1 and TRBJ2-4; D is uncertain. V lost 5 bases, J lost 0 bases, and 9 bases lay in between. Germline V gives CDR1 SGHRS, CDR2 YFSETQ. The length of the CDR3 is 14 residues. CDR3 in DNA: TGCGCCAGCAGACCGTATCTAGCCAAAAACATTCAGTACTTC. Its translation is CASRPYLAKNIQYF.

This clone has just one count. V and J are TRBV6-1 and TRBJ2-7, with D unclear. The CDR3 is 14 amino acids. Trimming took 5 bases from V and 3 from J, leaving 14 bases between them. Germline V gene data show CDR1 as MNHNS and CDR2 as SASEGT. CDR3 sequence (DNA): TGTGCCAGCAGTCAGAACGGGCGAGGCTACGAGCAGTACTTC. It encodes CASSQNGRGYEQYF.

The chain links TRBV27 to TRBJ2-2, with D hard to call. V was trimmed by 5 bases and J by 2 bases, leaving 12 bases between them. The CDR3 spans 15 residues. The germline gives CDR1 MNHEY, CDR2 SMNVEV (reference sequence). The CDR3: CASSQDVANTGELFF. The CDR3 DNA sequence: TGTGCCAGCAGTCAGGATGTAGCTAACACCGGGGAGCTGTTTTTT.

The V call is TRBV7-6, the J call TRBJ2-7; D may be TRBD1 or TRBD2 (5 bases each). The CDR3 loop spans 13 amino acids. Germline V gene sequence: CDR1 SGHVS, CDR2 FNYEAQ. V shed 4 bases and J shed 2 bases, with 9 bases lying between them. CDR3 nucleotides: TGTGCCAGCAGCTCCACGGGGCCCTACGAGCAGTACTTC. Translating gives CASSSTGPYEQYF.

The V gene is TRBV5-6, the J gene TRBJ1-2; 10 bases align to TRBD1. Losses at the gene ends were 6 bases for V and 7 bases for J; bases not matched to a gene: 6. The CDR3 contains 13 residues. Germline V CDR1 and CDR2: SGHDT, YYEEEE. The DNA of the CDR3 is TGTGCCAGCATCGCCGACAGGGGGCTTGGCTACACCTTC. It encodes CASIADRGLGYTF.

The chain uses TRBV27 and TRBJ2-7; D unclear. This CDR3 has 14 residues. Trimming stripped 3 bases from V and 3 bases from J, with 12 bases between. Germline CDR1 MNHEY, CDR2 SMNVEV (reference sequence). The CDR3 bases are TGTGCCAGCAGTTTCGCGACACAGAACTACGAGCAGTACTTC. Translation gives CASSFATQNYEQYF.

V and J are TRBV28 and TRBJ1-1; a possible D gene is TRBD1 (6 bases). The V and J ends lost 6 bases and 4 bases respectively, with 12 bases between them. Germline V gene data show CDR1 as MDHEN and CDR2 as SYDVKM. The CDR3 has 13 residues. The CDR3 loop reads CASRLGGGTEAFF. DNA for the CDR3: TGTGCCAGCAGGTTAGGGGGGGGCACTGAAGCTTTCTTT.

J is TRBJ2-1 and V is TRBV30, with 8 bases aligning to TRBD2. V shed 2 bases, J shed 0 bases, and the junction held 0 bases outside the gene matches. Germline CDR1 and CDR2: GTSNPN and SVGIG (reference sequence). This CDR3 comprises 14 residues. CDR3 sequence (DNA): TGTGCCTGGAGTACTAGCGGCTCCTACAATGAGCAGTTCTTC. This sequence encodes CAWSTSGSYNEQFF.

The chain combines TRBV18 with TRBJ2-5, with 13 nucleotides matching TRBD2. The CDR3 is 16 residues long. The V gene end was trimmed by 9 bases and the J gene end by 5 bases; junction bases not matched to a gene: 12. The V gene's germline CDR1 is KGHSH and CDR2 LQKENI. The CDR3 sequence is CASYGLAGEKLETQYF. CDR3 sequence (DNA): TGTGCCAGTTACGGACTAGCGGGAGAGAAGTTGGAGACCCAGTACTTC.

The gene calls are TRBV27 and TRBJ2-6; 7 bases match TRBD2. Germline V CDR1 and CDR2: MNHEY, SMNVEV (reference sequence). The CDR3 has 18 residues. V shed 7 bases, J shed 0 bases, and the junction held 12 bases outside the gene matches. The CDR3 is CASTLGGVDRSGANVLTF. CDR3 nucleotides: TGTGCCAGCACCCTGGGGGGGGTGGACCGCTCTGGGGCCAACGTCCTGACTTTC.

The rearrangement links TRBV5-1 to TRBJ2-7; D possibly corresponds to TRBD1 (6 bases). The ends were cut back, 0 bases at V and 0 bases at J, with 22 bases in the middle. Germline-derived CDR1 and CDR2 are SGHRS and YFSETQ. This CDR3 region has 19 residues. Here the CDR3 DNA reads TGCGCCAGCAGCTTGGAAGGACAGCCGATGGCGCGAAGCTCCTACGAGCAGTACTTC. It specifies CASSLEGQPMARSSYEQYF.

This clone was recorded once. The chain joins TRBV5-1 to TRBJ2-7, with 7 bases fitting TRBD1. The trim removed 0 bases at V and 6 bases at J, leaving 9 bases unmatched. Per germline, CDR1 SGHRS and CDR2 YFSETQ. The CDR3 length is 15 residues. The DNA of the CDR3 is TGCGCCAGCAGCTTGGAGGGACAGAGGGGGAGCGAGCAGTACTTC. Translated, it gives CASSLEGQRGSEQYF.

The genes are TRBV4-2 and TRBJ2-5; no definite D call. Germline assignment: CDR1 LGHNA and CDR2 YNFKEQ. This CDR3 has 11 residues. V was pared by 1 base and J by 7 bases, with 4 bases between. CDR3 in amino acids: CASSQGGTQYF. In DNA, the CDR3 is TGTGCCAGCAGCCAAGGGGGGACCCAGTACTTC.

In its sample, this clone was seen a few times. The V call is TRBV28, the J call TRBJ1-1; tentative D call: TRBD1 (5 bases). CDR1 is MDHEN, CDR2 SYDVKM, per germline. Trimming shortened V by 8 bases and J by 6 bases, and 19 bases separated the two germline ends. This CDR3 spans 14 amino acids. CDR3 nucleotides: TGTGCCAGCTATAAGATGGGGGTCCTCCCTGAAGCTTTCTTT. Protein: CASYKMGVLPEAFF.

V gene TRBV7-9 combines with J gene TRBJ2-3; D uncertain. There are 13 residues in the CDR3. CDR1 and CDR2 (germline): SEHNR, FQNEAQ (reference sequence). Trimming pared 2 bases from V and 3 bases from J, leaving 6 bases between. The CDR3 coding sequence is TGTGCCAGCAGCTTATACGGGACAGATACGCAGTATTTT. Its translation: CASSLYGTDTQYF.

The genes are TRBV4-1 and TRBJ1-5, with 7 nucleotides matching TRBD1. Losses at the gene ends were 4 bases for V and 6 bases for J; bases not matched to a gene: 15. The germline V gene encodes CDR1 MGHRA and CDR2 YSYEKL. The CDR3 is 17 residues long. For the CDR3, the DNA is TGCGCCAGCAGCCCCGGGACAGCCCGGCAGATCGGTCAGCCCCAGCATTTT. Translating gives CASSPGTARQIGQPQHF.

This chain links TRBV6-5 with TRBJ2-1; no clear D gene. Trimming took 6 bases from V and 8 from J, leaving 11 bases between them. CDR3 length: 12 amino acids. Germline lookup yields CDR1 MNHEY and CDR2 SVGAGI. Here the CDR3 reads CASSPTTDEQFF. CDR3 in DNA: TGTGCCAGCAGCCCTACCACAGATGAGCAGTTCTTC.

This clone was seen a few times. This sequence joins TRBV5-1 and TRBJ2-7, with TRBD2 matching 8 bases. The V and J ends lost 0 bases and 4 bases, in that order; junction bases with no gene match: 6. The germline gives CDR1 SGHRS, CDR2 YFSETQ. There are 15 residues in the CDR3. CDR3 in amino acids: CASSLAGLVGYEQYF. The DNA for the CDR3 is TGCGCCAGCAGCTTGGCGGGACTAGTTGGGTACGAGCAGTACTTC.

This clone came up a few times. This chain connects TRBV2 to TRBJ1-1; D may be TRBD1 (5 bases). The CDR3 loop spans 14 amino acids. Germline lookup yields CDR1 SNHLY and CDR2 FYNNEI. Trimming removed 6 bases from V and 5 bases from J, with 16 bases in between. In nucleotides, the CDR3 is TGTGCCAGCAGAGGTTCCAATTCAGGGACTGAAGCTTTCTTT. Translating it yields CASRGSNSGTEAFF.

This chain joins TRBV19 and TRBJ2-2; possible D gene TRBD2, 5 bases. The V and J ends lost 3 bases and 6 bases respectively, with 11 bases between them. From germline, CDR1 is LNHDA and CDR2 SQIVND (reference sequence). The CDR3 totals 14 residues. The CDR3, as DNA: TGTGCCAGTAGTATCCGAGAGCGGCCCGGGGAGCTGTTTTTT. This gives the protein CASSIRERPGELFF.

The chain links TRBV7-8 to TRBJ2-7; either TRBD1 or TRBD2 may supply D (5 bases each). CDR3 size: 16 residues. The germline gives CDR1 SGHVS, CDR2 FQNEAQ. With 3 bases removed from V and 3 bases from J, the gap between germline ends came to 18 bases. CDR3 amino acids: CASSFPERGWDYEQYF. CDR3 DNA sequence: TGTGCCAGCAGCTTCCCAGAGAGGGGTTGGGACTACGAGCAGTACTTC.